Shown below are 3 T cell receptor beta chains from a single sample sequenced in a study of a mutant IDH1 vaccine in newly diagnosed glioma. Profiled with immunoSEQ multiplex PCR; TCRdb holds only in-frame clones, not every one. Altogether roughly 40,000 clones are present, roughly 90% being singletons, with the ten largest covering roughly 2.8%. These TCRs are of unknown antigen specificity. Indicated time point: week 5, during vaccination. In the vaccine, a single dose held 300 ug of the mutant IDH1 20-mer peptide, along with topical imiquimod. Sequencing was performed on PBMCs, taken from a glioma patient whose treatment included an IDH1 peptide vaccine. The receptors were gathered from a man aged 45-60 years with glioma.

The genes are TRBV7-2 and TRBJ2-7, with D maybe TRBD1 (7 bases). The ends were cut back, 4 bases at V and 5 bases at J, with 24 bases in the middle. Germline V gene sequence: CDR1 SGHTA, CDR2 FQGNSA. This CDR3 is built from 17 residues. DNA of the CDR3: TGTGCCAGCAGCTCCGCCCCAATCGGATCAGGGGGGCACGAGCAGTACTTC. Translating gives CASSSAPIGSGGHEQYF. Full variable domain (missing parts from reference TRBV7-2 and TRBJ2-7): GAGVSQSPSNKVTEKGKDVELRCDPISGHTALYWYRQSLGQGLEFLIYFQGNSAPDKSGLPSDRFSAERTGGSVSTLTIQRTQQEDSAVYLCASSSAPIGSGGHEQYFGPGTRLTVT.

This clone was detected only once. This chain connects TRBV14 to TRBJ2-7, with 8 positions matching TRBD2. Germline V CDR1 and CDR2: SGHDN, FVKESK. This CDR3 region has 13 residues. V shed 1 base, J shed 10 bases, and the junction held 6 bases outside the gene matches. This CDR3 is CASSQGPGGVQYF. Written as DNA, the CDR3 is TGTGCCAGCAGCCAAGGTCCCGGGGGGGTTCAGTACTTC.

The DNA of the CDR3 is TGCGCCAGCAGCCAAGGGCGGGGACAGGGGGTTAACTATGGCTACACCTTC. Residues: CASSQGRGQGVNYGYTF. J is TRBJ1-2 and V is TRBV4-3, with 11 nucleotides matching TRBD1. Germline V lookup: CDR1 LGHNA, CDR2 YSLEER. CDR3 length equals 17 residues. V lost 1 base and J lost 1; bases outside the gene matches: 5.